The clone carrying this TCR beta chain was picked up a small number of times. Using immunoSEQ multiplex PCR, the repertoire was profiled, and TCRdb retains in-frame clones only, with some absent. The sample includes about 400,000 clones, about 85% seen only once; the top ten take roughly 1.8%. This sample is drawn from a study of blood T cell repertoires in COVID-19. Study background: COVID-19 samples collected from the United States, Italy and Spain covered acute and convalescent phases. From T cells, B-cell-depleted T cells, or PBMCs came the material, which was cDNA or gDNA.

Trimming stripped 7 bases from V and 5 bases from J, with 12 bases between. The germline V gene encodes CDR1 MDHEN and CDR2 SYDVKM. The CDR3 contains 13 residues. Study members were between 18 and 89 years old and lived in some 26 US regions. Participant-reported clinical history was the basis for cohort assignment. The TCR sequence derives from a woman between 18 and 29 years old with acute COVID-19. This chain connects TRBV28 to TRBJ1-5, with D unclear. Specimen: PBMCs or T cells enriched from blood (not recorded which). The CDR3 is CASTFRGHQPQHF. The CDR3 DNA follows: TGTGCCAGCACGTTTCGGGGTCATCAGCCCCAGCATTTT.